Described below is a single T cell receptor beta chain sequence and its context. The antigen it binds to is not known. These data are taken from a study of cytomegalovirus exposure and HLA in healthy donors (dated by TCRdb to about 2017). About the investigation overall: In an earlier analysis of under 750 of the donors, under 300 Gb of sequence data and 90 million to 120 million unique TCR beta sequences from about 190 million T cells were reported. A later genetic analysis used genome-wide SNP genotypes for about 60% of the roughly 670 donors, treating that subset as a discovery cohort. The study profiled the T cell repertoires of hundreds of subjects by immunosequencing and related them to cytomegalovirus serostatus. Class I and class II HLA loci were covered by the typing at four-digit resolution. Typing coverage varied by locus: roughly 629-640 donors for A, B, C, DRB1 and DQB1; under 550 for DQA1; nearly 610 for DPA1; approximately 490 for DPB1. Of the approximately 400 genotyped donors, 75% to 85% were placed in the genetic ancestry cluster associated with self-reported Caucasian donors. The aim of the study was to test whether cataloging public T cell receptors could identify signatures of past pathogen exposure. In a later analysis, previously published TCR beta repertoires from 550 to 700 donors were re-analyzed and high-resolution HLA genotyping was added so that TCR occurrence patterns could be studied. High-throughput TCR immunosequencing, statistical association of individual TCRs with disease status, and machine learning were combined to predict cytomegalovirus infection status. The later analysis used no new phenotypic data to find candidate immune exposures, relying instead on TCR beta sequences and their occurrence across donors. An early release that covered 500 to 800 HLA-typed donors contained approximately 300 gigabases of sequencing data and around 85 million unique TCR sequences. Five DR-DQ haplotypes were treated as single units for association and clustering because of strong linkage in the cohort. Donor age, sex, ethnicity and CMV serostatus were collected together with the repertoire data. All discovery cohort repertoires had been generated using a single sequencing platform. In addition to the first cohort of 666 subjects, a separate validation cohort of 120 different subjects was used. Among roughly 400 genotyped donors of the cohort, an average of approximately 240,000 unique TCR beta nucleotide sequences was sequenced per donor, of which about 18% were non-productive. In an earlier analysis of 500 to 650 of the donors, high-throughput TCR beta sequencing was used to judge whether each TCR beta V gene segment behaved as functional or pseudogenic.

Relative to germline, V is missing 4 bases and J is missing 1 base, with 3 bases of the junction outside any gene match. From cysteine to phenylalanine, the CDR3 is 16 amino acids long. The kept DNA is CDR3 alone, 48 bases in frame from the first base. Based on the germline V gene, the CDR1 and CDR2 sequences are LGHNA and YSLEER. The cohort was made up of 500 to 850 healthy bone marrow donors. At the time of sampling, every cohort member was nominally healthy, though immune exposures that went unrecorded were likely present. The donor tested CMV seronegative, placing the donor among the roughly 350 seronegative members of the cohort. Each donor provided a peripheral blood sample, and peripheral blood mononuclear cells were used for TCR beta sequencing. The Qiagen DNeasy Blood Extraction Kit was used to extract genomic DNA from the blood cell samples. The library came from the immunoSEQ multiplex PCR assay. The multiplex PCR relied on a mix of 60 forward primers for TCR Vbeta segments and 13 reverse primers for TCR Jbeta segments. The CDR3 region of rearranged TCR beta genes was amplified from genomic DNA by a multiplex PCR assay. The amplified TCR beta libraries were sequenced on the Illumina HiSeq System as 87-base-pair reads. Processing in the source paper ran as follows. A later analysis tallied about 77 million unique TCR beta chains across the 660 or so repertoires, and around 9.9 million of those chains were shared by two or more donors. Raw reads were error-corrected and collapsed into unique sequences with a nearest-neighbor algorithm that merged closely related sequences to remove PCR and sequencing errors. CDR3 sequences were aligned to IMGT reference sequences to assign V, D and J gene segments. For a sequence to be retained, at least a six-nucleotide match to both a V gene segment and a J gene segment was required. A rearrangement was called productive if the CDR3 had no stop codons and remained in frame with V and J, and every other rearrangement was called non-productive. Following IMGT convention, CDR3 was defined as the stretch from the second conserved V-encoded cysteine up to the conserved J-encoded phenylalanine. In an earlier analysis of just under 600 of the donors, sequences lacking an unambiguous match to a single V gene segment were excluded. An earlier analysis of a few hundred of the donors called V segments functional above 56.7% productive rearrangements and segregating when the between-donor standard deviation exceeded 5%. To diagnose cytomegalovirus status from the catalog of TCR beta chain sequences, a statistical classification framework was built. V and J gene assignment, in a later analysis, came from comparing TCR nucleotide sequences with IMGT/GENE-DB human TR gene sequences. In a later analysis, CDR3 sequences and most-parsimonious VDJ recombination scenarios were assigned using the TCRdist pipeline. In a later analysis, each TCR beta chain was defined by its CDR3 amino acid sequence together with its V-gene family, and reads without a unique V-gene family were excluded. A later analysis removed nearly 600 highly shared, low-generation-probability nucleotide sequences to deal with suspected cross-contamination and a sequencing artifact. In a later analysis, a clonal expansion index for each public chain was calculated from normalized within-repertoire ranks of inferred template counts. Generation probabilities in a later analysis came from a VDJ recombination model fitted to out-of-frame rearrangements, and those results were checked against IGoR. In a later analysis, hypergeometric tests were used to score TCR-TCR, TCR-HLA and TCR-CMV co-occurrence, with a repertoire-size bias correction applied to TCR pairs. To estimate false discovery rates, a later analysis permuted the HLA or CMV assignments 20 times. In a later analysis, co-occurring TCRs were grouped with DBSCAN, and TCRdist sequence similarity was added when clustering was performed within HLA-allele-positive subsets. Co-occurrence clustering excluded repertoires with fewer than 30,000 or more than 120,000 public chains, plus five with anomalous nucleotide sharing. TCRdb provides this immuneACCESS table in a form limited to in-frame rearrangements. Some clones are lacking; in checked studies, under half of them reflect an unresolved V gene, and why the rest are absent is not known. The D gene and trimming were derived from the DNA, and the V and J assignments and clone size from that table. This sample's listing comprises some 50,000 clones. The biggest ten clones account for more than 0.95% of the sample.

General findings and caveats noted by the study authors: When HLA alleles, especially DR and DQ, strongly co-occurred, TCR associations were difficult to assign to individual alleles. An association between a missense DCLRE1C variant and V-gene and J-gene trimming of TCR beta chains was found in a later genetic analysis and replicated in an independent cohort. In a later analysis, over 15,000 TCR beta sequences were associated with specific HLA alleles at a false discovery rate of 0.05. A total of 164 TCR beta chains were listed by the study as associated with cytomegalovirus. Roughly uniform sequencing depth across donors was assumed in presence/absence analyses, although this assumption may not hold. Immune exposure information for the cohort was limited to CMV serostatus. Some IMGT-functional V segments, including TRBV6-2 and TRBV6-3, could not be distinguished by the 87-base-pair reads and were therefore excluded. Compared with the approximately 710-donor mean, donors in an Asian-associated ancestry cluster had fewer N-insertions in productive TCRs, according to a later genetic analysis. Because counts were too low, fewer than 20 rarely observed V segments, including chromosome 9 orphons, were excluded from the earlier analysis of 587 of the donors. According to a later analysis, most CMV-associated TCR beta chains appeared to be HLA-restricted, and the HLA associations seemed to be driven largely by CMV exposure. In a later analysis, HLA-associated TCR beta chains were found to be more clonally expanded and to have lower generation probabilities than equally common non-associated chains. The sequencing pipeline was judged likely to have produced a cluster of highly shared sequence variants as a technical artifact. In a later analysis, the rate of TCR association differed among HLA loci, with DRB1 alleles having the most associated TCRs and HLA-C alleles having the fewest. In an earlier analysis of around 600 of the donors, most TCR beta V segments were observed in productive rearrangements about 87% or about 30% of the time, broadly matching IMGT annotations. In vitro tests confirmed that a few of the cytomegalovirus-associated TCR beta chains recognize cytomegalovirus antigens. This cohort had only TCR beta chains sequenced, and the lack of alpha or paired-chain data limited which features could be detected. It was suggested by the authors that the approach could potentially be generalized to other disease states and immunological phenotypes. Cytomegalovirus status was reported to be diagnosed by the classifier with high specificity and sensitivity in both the original and validation cohorts. According to a later analysis, parvovirus B19, influenza, CMV and Epstein-Barr virus appeared linked to several top co-occurrence clusters. Correlated functional status among segregating V segments might be attributable to linkage disequilibrium, but an unknown experimental factor could not be ruled out. Because HLA typing was unavailable for some donors at each locus, only the typed subset was used in association tests. While some public TCRs were present in many individuals, most TCR sequences turned up only very rarely across donors. A further reported finding was that TCR beta sequences accurately predicted the HLA-A and HLA-B alleles for most subjects in the first cohort.

The chain is assembled from TRBV4-3 and TRBJ2-1; 11 bases in the middle match TRBD2. This TCR derives from a woman aged 40 to 50 in good health and CMV-seronegative. Sequencing was carried out using PBMCs. The base sequence is TGCGCCAGCAGCCCTATAGCGGGAGGGTCCTACAATGAGCAGTTCTTC. Translated, this gives CASSPIAGGSYNEQFF.